The entry below gives a single T cell receptor beta chain sequence along with its context. The antigen remains undetermined. V dropped 1 base and J dropped 3; count of bases not matched to a gene: 8. Germline values: CDR1 LGHNA, CDR2 YSLEER. This CDR3 has 17 amino acids. Primers for the PCR totalled 60 Vbeta and 13 Jbeta. Repertoires were generated with immunoSEQ multiplex PCR, while TCRdb's copy carries only in-frame clones and drops some. The sample lists some 71,000 clones, about two thirds seen once, with more than 7.5% in the top ten. This entry belongs to a study of cytomegalovirus exposure and HLA in healthy donors. Notes on the study in general: Using a false discovery rate of 0.05, a later analysis showed that 16,000 or so TCR beta sequences were associated with HLA alleles. TCR beta sequences reportedly predicted most subjects' HLA-A and HLA-B alleles accurately. One variant, a missense change in DCLRE1C, was linked in a later analysis to TCR beta V- and J-gene trimming. Common viral pathogens (according to a later analysis) appeared linked to several of the most significant clusters.

The sequencing input was PBMCs. The V gene is TRBV4-3, the J gene TRBJ2-5, with 10 bases aligning to TRBD2. This TCR came from a woman in her fifties or sixties in good health and CMV-seropositive. The CDR3 loop reads CASSQGGSGGIKETQYF. The CDR3 DNA is TGCGCCAGCAGCCAAGGAGGTAGCGGGGGGATCAAAGAGACCCAGTACTTC.